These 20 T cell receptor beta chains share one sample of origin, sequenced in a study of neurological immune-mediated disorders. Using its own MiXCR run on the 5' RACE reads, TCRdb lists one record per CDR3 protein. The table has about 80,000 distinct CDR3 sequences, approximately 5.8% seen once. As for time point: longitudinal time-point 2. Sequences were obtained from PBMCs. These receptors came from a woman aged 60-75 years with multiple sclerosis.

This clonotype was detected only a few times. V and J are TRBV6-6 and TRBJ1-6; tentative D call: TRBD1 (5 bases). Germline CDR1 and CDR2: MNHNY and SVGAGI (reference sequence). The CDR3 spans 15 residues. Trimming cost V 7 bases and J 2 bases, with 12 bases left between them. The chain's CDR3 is CASIQGGAYNSPLHF. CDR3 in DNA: TGTGCCAGCATCCAGGGAGGTGCCTATAATTCACCCCTCCACTTT.

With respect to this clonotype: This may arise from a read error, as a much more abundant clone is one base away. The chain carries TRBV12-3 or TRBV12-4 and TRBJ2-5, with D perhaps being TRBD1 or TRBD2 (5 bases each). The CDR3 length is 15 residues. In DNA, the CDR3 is TGTGGCAGCAGTTTACTCCAGCAGGGAGAGGAGACCCAGTACTTC. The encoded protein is CGSSLLQQGEETQYF.

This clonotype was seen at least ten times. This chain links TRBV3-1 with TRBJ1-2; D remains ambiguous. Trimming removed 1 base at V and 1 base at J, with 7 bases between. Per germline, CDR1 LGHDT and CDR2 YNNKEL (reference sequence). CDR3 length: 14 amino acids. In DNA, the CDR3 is TGTGCCAGCAGCCAAGTCCGGGGTAACTATGGCTACACCTTC. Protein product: CASSQVRGNYGYTF.

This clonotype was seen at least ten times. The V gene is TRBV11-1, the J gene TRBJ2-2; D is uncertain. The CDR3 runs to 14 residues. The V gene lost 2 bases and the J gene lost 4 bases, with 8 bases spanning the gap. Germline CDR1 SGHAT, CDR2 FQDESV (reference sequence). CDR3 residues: CASSLIRITGELFF. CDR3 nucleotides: TGTGCCAGCAGCTTAATACGGATCACCGGGGAGCTGTTTTTT.

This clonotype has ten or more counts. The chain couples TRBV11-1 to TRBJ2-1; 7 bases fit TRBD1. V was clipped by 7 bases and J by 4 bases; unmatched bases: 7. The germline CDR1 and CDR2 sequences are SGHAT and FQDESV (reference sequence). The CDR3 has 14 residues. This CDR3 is CASMWGTAYNEQFF. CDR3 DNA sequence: TGTGCCAGCATGTGGGGGACAGCTTACAATGAGCAGTTCTTC.

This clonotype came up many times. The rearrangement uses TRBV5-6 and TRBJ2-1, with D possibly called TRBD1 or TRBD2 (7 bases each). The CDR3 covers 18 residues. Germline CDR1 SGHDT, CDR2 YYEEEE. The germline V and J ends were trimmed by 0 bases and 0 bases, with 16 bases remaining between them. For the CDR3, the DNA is TGTGCCAGCAGCTTGGAGGTGGGGAGGGACAGCTCCTACAATGAGCAGTTCTTC. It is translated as CASSLEVGRDSSYNEQFF.

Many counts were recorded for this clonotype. The CDR3: CASSLNNEQFF. CDR3 in DNA: TGCGCCAGCAGCTTAAACAATGAGCAGTTCTTC. The rearrangement uses TRBV5-1 and TRBJ2-1; no firm D call. V shed 2 bases and J shed 5 bases, with 2 bases lying between them. Germline loops: CDR1 SGHRS, CDR2 YFSETQ. The CDR3 length is 11 residues.

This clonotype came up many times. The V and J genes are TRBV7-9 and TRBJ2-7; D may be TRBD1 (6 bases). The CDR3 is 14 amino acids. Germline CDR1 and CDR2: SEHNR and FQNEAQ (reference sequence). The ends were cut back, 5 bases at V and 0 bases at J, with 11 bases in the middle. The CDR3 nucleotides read TGTGCCAGCAGCCCCGACAGGATCTCCTACGAGCAGTACTTC. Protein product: CASSPDRISYEQYF.

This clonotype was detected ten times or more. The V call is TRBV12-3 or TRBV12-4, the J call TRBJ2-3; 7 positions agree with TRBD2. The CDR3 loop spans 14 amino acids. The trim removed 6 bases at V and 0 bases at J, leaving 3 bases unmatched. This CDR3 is CASRRGESTDTQYF. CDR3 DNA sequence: TGTGCCAGCAGACGGGGGGAAAGCACAGATACGCAGTATTTT.

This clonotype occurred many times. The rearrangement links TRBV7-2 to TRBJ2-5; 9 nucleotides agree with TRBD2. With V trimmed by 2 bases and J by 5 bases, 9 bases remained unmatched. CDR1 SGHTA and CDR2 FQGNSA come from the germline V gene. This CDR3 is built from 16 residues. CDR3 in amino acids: CASSLRRGGFRETQYF. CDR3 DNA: TGTGCCAGCAGCTTAAGGCGGGGGGGATTTCGGGAGACCCAGTACTTC.

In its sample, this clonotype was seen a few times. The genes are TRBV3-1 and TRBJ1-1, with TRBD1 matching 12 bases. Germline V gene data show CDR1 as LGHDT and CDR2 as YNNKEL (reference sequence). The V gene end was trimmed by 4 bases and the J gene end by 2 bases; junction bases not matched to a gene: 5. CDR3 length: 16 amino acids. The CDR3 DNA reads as TGTGCCAGCAGCCCTTGGGACAGGGGGCGAAACACTGAAGCTTTCTTT. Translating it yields CASSPWDRGRNTEAFF.

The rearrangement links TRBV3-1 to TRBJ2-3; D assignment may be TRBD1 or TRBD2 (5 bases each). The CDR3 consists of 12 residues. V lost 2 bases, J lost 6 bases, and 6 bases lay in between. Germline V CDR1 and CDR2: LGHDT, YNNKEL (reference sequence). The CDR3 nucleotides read TGTGCCAGCAGCCAATGGGGGGATACGCAGTATTTT. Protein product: CASSQWGDTQYF.

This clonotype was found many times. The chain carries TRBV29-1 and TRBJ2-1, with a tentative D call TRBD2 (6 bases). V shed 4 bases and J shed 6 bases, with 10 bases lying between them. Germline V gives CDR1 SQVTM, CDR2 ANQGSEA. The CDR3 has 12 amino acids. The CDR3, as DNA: TGCAGCGTTGTGGAGGGGACCAATGAGCAGTTCTTC. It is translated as CSVVEGTNEQFF.

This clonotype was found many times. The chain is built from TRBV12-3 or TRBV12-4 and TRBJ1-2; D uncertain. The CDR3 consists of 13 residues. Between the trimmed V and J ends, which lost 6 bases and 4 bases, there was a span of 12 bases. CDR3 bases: TGTGCCAGCAGATTGGACGGACCCTATGGCTACACCTTC. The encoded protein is CASRLDGPYGYTF.

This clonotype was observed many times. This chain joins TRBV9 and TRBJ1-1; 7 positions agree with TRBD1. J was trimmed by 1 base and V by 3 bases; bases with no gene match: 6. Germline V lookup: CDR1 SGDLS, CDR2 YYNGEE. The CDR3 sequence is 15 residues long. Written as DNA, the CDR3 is TGTGCCAGCAGCGCAAGGACAGGTCCGAACACTGAAGCTTTCTTT. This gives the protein CASSARTGPNTEAFF.

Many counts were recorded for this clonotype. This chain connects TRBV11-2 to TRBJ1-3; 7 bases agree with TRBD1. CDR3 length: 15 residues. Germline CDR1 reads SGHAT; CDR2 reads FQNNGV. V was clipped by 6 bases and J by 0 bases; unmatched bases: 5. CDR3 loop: CASSPQGSSGNTIYF. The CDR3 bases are TGTGCCAGCAGTCCACAGGGGTCCTCTGGAAACACCATATATTTT.

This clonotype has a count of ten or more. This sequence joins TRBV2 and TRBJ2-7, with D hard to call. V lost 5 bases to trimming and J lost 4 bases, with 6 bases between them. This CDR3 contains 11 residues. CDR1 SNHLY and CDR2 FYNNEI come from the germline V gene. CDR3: CASSPLYEQYF. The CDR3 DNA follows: TGTGCCAGCAGTCCCCTATACGAGCAGTACTTC. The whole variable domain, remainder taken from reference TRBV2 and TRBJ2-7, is EPEVTQTPSHQVTQMGQEVILRCVPISNHLYFYWYRQILGQKVEFLVSFYNNEISEKSEIFDDQFSVERPDGSNFTLKIRSTKLEDSAMYFCASSPLYEQYFGPGTRLTVT.

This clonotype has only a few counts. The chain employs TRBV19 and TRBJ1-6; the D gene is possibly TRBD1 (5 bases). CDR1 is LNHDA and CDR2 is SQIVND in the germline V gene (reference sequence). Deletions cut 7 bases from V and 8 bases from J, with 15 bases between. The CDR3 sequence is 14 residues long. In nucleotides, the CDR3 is TGTGCCAGTAAGGGTGTCAAGGGGCATTCACCCCTCCACTTT. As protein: CASKGVKGHSPLHF.

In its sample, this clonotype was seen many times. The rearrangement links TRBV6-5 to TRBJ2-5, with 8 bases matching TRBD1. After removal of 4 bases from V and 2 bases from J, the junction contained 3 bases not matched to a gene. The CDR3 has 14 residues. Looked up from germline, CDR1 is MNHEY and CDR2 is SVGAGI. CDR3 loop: CASSLGQAQETQYF. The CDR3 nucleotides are TGTGCCAGCAGTTTGGGACAGGCACAAGAGACCCAGTACTTC.

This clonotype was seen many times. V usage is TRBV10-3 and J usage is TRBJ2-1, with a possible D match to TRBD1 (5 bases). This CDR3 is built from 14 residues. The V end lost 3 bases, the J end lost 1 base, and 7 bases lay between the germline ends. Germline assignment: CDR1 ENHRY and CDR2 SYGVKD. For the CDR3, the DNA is TGTGCCATCAGTGATGCAGGGTCCTACAATGAGCAGTTCTTC. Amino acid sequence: CAISDAGSYNEQFF.